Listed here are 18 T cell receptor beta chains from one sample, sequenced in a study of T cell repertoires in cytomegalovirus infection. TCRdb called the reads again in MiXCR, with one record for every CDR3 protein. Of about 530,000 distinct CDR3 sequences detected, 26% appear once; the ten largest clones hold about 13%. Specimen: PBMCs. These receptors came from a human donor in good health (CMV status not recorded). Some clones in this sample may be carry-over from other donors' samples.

The CDR3 DNA sequence: TGTGCCACCAGTGATTTGGAAGGGACTCAAGAGACCCAGTACTTC. This sequence encodes CATSDLEGTQETQYF. The rearrangement links TRBV24-1 to TRBJ2-5, with D perhaps matching TRBD2 (6 bases). Germline V gene lookup returns CDR1 KGHDR and CDR2 SFDVKD. Trimming removed 0 bases at V and 2 bases at J, with 9 bases between. The length of the CDR3 is 15 residues.

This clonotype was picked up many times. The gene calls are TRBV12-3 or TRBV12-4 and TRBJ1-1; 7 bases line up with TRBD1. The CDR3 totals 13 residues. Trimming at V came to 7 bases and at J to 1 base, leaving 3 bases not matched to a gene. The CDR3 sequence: CASIRQGNTEAFF. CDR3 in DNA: TGTGCCAGCATCCGACAGGGGAACACTGAAGCTTTCTTT.

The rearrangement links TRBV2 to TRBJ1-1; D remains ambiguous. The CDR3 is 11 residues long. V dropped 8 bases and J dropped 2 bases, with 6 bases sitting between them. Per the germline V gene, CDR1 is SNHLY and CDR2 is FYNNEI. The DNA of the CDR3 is TGTGCCAGCGCGGAAAACACTGAAGCTTTCTTT. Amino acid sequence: CASAENTEAFF.

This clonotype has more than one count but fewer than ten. The CDR3 here is CASIGDTEAFF. The CDR3 region has the DNA TGTGCCAGCATAGGTGACACTGAAGCTTTCTTT. The chain joins TRBV28 to TRBJ1-1; D gene unclear. CDR1 MDHEN and CDR2 SYDVKM come from the germline V gene. The CDR3 is made up of 11 amino acids. Deletions cut 7 bases from V and 3 bases from J, with 6 bases between.

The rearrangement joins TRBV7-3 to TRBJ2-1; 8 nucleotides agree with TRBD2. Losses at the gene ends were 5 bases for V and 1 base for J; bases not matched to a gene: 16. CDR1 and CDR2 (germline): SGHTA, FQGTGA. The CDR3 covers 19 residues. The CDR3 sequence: CASSRETIRAGASYNEQFF. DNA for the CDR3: TGTGCCAGCAGCCGCGAAACGATAAGAGCGGGAGCGTCCTACAATGAGCAGTTCTTC.

This CDR3 reads CASSVGTSGLGGYNEQFF. The CDR3 DNA follows: TGTGCCAGCAGCGTCGGGACTAGCGGCCTCGGAGGCTACAATGAGCAGTTCTTC. The rearrangement links TRBV9 to TRBJ2-1, with 11 bases lining up with TRBD2. Germline V gene data show CDR1 as SGDLS and CDR2 as YYNGEE. The junction had 10 bases not matched to a gene; V was cut back by 2 bases and J by 3 bases. The CDR3 length is 18 residues. Combining the CDR3 with reference TRBV9 and TRBJ2-1 gives the whole variable domain DSGVTQTPKHLITATGQRVTLRCSPRSGDLSVYWYQQSLDQGLQFLIQYYNGEERAKGNILERFSAQQFPDLHSELNLSSLELGDSALYFCASSVGTSGLGGYNEQFFGPGTRLTVL.

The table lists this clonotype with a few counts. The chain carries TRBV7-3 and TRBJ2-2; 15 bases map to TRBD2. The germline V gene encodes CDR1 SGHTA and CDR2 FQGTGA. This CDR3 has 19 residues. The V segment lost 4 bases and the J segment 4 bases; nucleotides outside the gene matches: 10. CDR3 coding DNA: TGTGCCAGCAGCTCCGGACTAGCGGGAGGGCCGTATACCACCGGGGAGCTGTTTTTT. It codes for CASSSGLAGGPYTTGELFF.

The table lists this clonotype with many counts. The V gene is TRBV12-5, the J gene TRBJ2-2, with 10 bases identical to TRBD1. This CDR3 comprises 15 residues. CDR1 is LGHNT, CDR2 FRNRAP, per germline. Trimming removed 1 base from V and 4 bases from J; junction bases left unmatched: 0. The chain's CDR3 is CASGLGDRGTGELFF. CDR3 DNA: TGTGCTAGTGGTTTGGGGGACAGGGGCACCGGGGAGCTGTTTTTT.

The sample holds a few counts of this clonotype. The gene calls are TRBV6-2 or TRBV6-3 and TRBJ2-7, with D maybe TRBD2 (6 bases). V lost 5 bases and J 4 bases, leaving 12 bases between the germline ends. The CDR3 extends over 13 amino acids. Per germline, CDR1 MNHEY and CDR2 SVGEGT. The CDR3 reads CASSAGLTYEQYV. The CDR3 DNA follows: TGTGCCAGCAGTGCAGGACTAACTTACGAGCAGTACGTC.

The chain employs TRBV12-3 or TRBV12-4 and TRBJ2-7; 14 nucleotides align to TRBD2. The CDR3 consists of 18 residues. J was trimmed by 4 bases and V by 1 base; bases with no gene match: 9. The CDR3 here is CASSLVRTSGRSNYEQYV. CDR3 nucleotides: TGTGCCAGCAGTTTAGTCCGGACTAGCGGGAGGTCAAATTACGAGCAGTACGTC.

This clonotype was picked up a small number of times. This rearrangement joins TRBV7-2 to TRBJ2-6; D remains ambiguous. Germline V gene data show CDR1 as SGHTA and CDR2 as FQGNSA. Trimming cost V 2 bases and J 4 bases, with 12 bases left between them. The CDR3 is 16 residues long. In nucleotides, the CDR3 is TGTGCCAGCAGCTTAAGGCCCTCGACAGGGGCCAACGTCCTGACTTTC. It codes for CASSLRPSTGANVLTF.

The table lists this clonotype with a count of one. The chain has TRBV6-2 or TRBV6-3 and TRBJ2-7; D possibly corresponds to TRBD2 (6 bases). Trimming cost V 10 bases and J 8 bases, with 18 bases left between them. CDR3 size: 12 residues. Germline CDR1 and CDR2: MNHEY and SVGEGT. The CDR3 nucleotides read TGTGCCACGCAGGCAGGAGCGGGCAAGCAGTACGTC. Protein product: CATQAGAGKQYV.

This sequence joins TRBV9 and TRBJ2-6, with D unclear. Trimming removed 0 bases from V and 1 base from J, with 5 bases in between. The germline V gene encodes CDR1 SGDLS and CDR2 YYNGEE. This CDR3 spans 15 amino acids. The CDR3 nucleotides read TGTGCCAGCAGCGTAGAGCTTTCTGGGGCCAACGTCCTGACTTTC. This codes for CASSVELSGANVLTF.

CDR3 sequence reads: CSARARDRLSEAFF. CDR3 DNA: TGCAGTGCTAGAGCCCGGGACAGACTATCTGAAGCTTTCTTT. The V call is TRBV20-1, the J call TRBJ1-1; 7 nucleotides align to TRBD1. V dropped 1 base and J dropped 6; count of bases not matched to a gene: 8. The germline V gene encodes CDR1 DFQATT and CDR2 SNEGSKA (reference sequence). CDR3 length: 14 amino acids.

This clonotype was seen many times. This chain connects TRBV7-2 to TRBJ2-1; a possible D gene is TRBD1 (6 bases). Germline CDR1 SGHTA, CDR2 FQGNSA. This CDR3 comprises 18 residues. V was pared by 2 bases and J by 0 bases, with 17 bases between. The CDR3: CASSLNWARGGSYNEQFF. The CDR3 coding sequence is TGTGCCAGCAGCTTAAATTGGGCCAGGGGTGGCTCCTACAATGAGCAGTTCTTC.

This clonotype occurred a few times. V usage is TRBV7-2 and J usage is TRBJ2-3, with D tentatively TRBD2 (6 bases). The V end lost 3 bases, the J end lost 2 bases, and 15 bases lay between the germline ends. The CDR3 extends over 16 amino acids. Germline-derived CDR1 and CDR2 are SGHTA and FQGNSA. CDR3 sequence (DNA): TGTGCCAGCAGCTTGGGCGGGACCGTCTTCACAGATACGCAGTATTTT. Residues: CASSLGGTVFTDTQYF.

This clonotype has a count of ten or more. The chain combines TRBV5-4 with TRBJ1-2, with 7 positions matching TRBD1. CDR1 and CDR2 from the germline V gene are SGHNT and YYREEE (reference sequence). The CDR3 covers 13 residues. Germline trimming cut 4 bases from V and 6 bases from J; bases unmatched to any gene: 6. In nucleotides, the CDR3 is TGTGCCAGCAGCCCAGGGGGGCAAAATGGCTACACCTTC. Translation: CASSPGGQNGYTF. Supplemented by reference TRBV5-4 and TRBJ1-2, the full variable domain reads ETGVTQSPTHLIKTRGQQVTLRCSSQSGHNTVSWYQQALGQGPQFIFQYYREEENGRGNFPPRFSGLQFPNYSSELNVNALELDDSALYLCASSPGGQNGYTFGSGTRLTVV.

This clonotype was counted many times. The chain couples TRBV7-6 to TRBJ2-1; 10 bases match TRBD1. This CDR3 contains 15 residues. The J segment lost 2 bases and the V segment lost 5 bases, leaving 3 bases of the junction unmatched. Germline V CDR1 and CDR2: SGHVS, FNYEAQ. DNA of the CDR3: TGTGCCAGCAGCCCCGGGACAGGGGCCTACAATGAGCAGTTCTTC. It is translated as CASSPGTGAYNEQFF.